The 30 T cell receptor beta chains presented below share a single source sample, sequenced in a study of memory CD4+ T cells and cytomegalovirus serostatus. Sequencing was performed with immunoSEQ multiplex PCR; in TCRdb, only in-frame clones are kept and a portion is missing. This table has about 50,000 clones, under 80% appearing once. Single viable CD3+CD4+CD8-CD45RO+ cells were sorted as the memory CD4+ T cells. The sequenced sample was memory CD4+ T cells from blood. These receptors came from an adult in good health and CMV-seronegative.

The chain carries TRBV5-1 and TRBJ2-7, with TRBD1 matching over 12 bases. V shed 4 bases, J shed 2 bases, and the junction held 4 bases outside the gene matches. CDR1 is SGHRS, CDR2 YFSETQ, per germline. The CDR3 spans 15 residues. The CDR3 nucleotides read TGCGCCAGCAGCCCCGGGACAGGGGGCCCCTACGAGCAGTACTTC. This encodes CASSPGTGGPYEQYF. The variable domain in full, with the rest retrieved from reference TRBV5-1 and TRBJ2-7, is KAGVTQTPRYLIKTRGQQVTLSCSPISGHRSVSWYQQTPGQGLQFLFEYFSETQRNKGNFPGRFSGRQFSNSRSEMNVSTLELGDSALYLCASSPGTGGPYEQYFGPGTRLTVT.

The chain combines TRBV11-2 with TRBJ2-1, with 16 bases lining up with TRBD2. The CDR3 consists of 15 residues. Germline CDR1 is SGHAT and CDR2 is FQNNGV. The V and J ends lost 5 bases and 7 bases, in that order; junction bases with no gene match: 2. CDR3 amino acids: CASSVGLAGGNEQFF. DNA of the CDR3: TGTGCCAGCAGCGTGGGACTAGCGGGAGGGAATGAGCAGTTCTTC.

This clone occurred once. The chain uses TRBV30 and TRBJ2-1, with TRBD2 identical over 9 bases. Trimming removed 1 base from V and 4 bases from J; junction bases left unmatched: 17. CDR1 is GTSNPN, CDR2 SVGIG, per germline (reference sequence). The CDR3 runs to 19 residues. CDR3 amino acids: CAWSAPGLADRFKYNEQFF. The CDR3 bases are TGTGCCTGGAGTGCTCCGGGACTAGCAGATAGATTTAAGTACAATGAGCAGTTCTTC.

DNA for the CDR3: TGCGCCAGCAGCTTGGACGGGGTGGCGGGACGCGAGACCCAGTACTTC. It translates to CASSLDGVAGRETQYF. The chain recombines TRBV5-1 with TRBJ2-5, with D possibly TRBD2 on 6 matching bases. CDR3 length equals 16 residues. V shed 0 bases and J shed 5 bases, with 17 bases lying between them. Per germline, CDR1 SGHRS and CDR2 YFSETQ.

The rearrangement joins TRBV10-3 to TRBJ1-2; 7 nucleotides line up with TRBD1. V gave up 7 bases and J gave up 2 bases; unmatched junction bases: 4. Germline values: CDR1 ENHRY, CDR2 SYGVKD. The CDR3 consists of 13 residues. CDR3 amino acids: CAITGTANYGYTF. The CDR3 DNA is TGTGCCATCACTGGGACAGCGAACTATGGCTACACCTTC.

The J gene is TRBJ2-7, the V gene TRBV6-6; 10 positions match TRBD1. The CDR3 runs 13 residues. Germline V gene sequence: CDR1 MNHNY, CDR2 SVGAGI (reference sequence). The V gene end was trimmed by 8 bases and the J gene end by 3 bases; junction bases not matched to a gene: 4. DNA of the CDR3: TGTGCCAGCGGACAGGGGGATGGCTACGAGCAGTACTTC. Protein: CASGQGDGYEQYF.

The chain carries TRBV27 and TRBJ2-7; D is perhaps TRBD2 (7 bases). Germline V gene data show CDR1 as MNHEY and CDR2 as SMNVEV (reference sequence). V lost 4 bases and J lost 0, with 16 bases in between. There are 16 residues in the CDR3. The CDR3 loop reads CASSYFGGRTSYEQYF. Here the CDR3 DNA reads TGTGCCAGCAGTTATTTCGGGGGGCGTACCTCCTACGAGCAGTACTTC.

This clone has just a few counts. The chain has TRBV7-6 and TRBJ2-1, with D perhaps TRBD1 (5 bases). V was pared by 2 bases and J by 1 base, with 15 bases between. Per germline, CDR1 SGHVS and CDR2 FNYEAQ. The CDR3 sequence is 17 residues long. CDR3: CASSLLPGQGSYNEQFF. The CDR3 DNA follows: TGTGCCAGCAGCTTATTGCCAGGGCAGGGATCCTACAATGAGCAGTTCTTC.

V usage is TRBV30 and J usage is TRBJ1-1; tentative D call: TRBD1 (6 bases). V lost 1 base and J 0 bases, leaving 15 bases between the germline ends. Germline CDR1 reads GTSNPN; CDR2 reads SVGIG (reference sequence). The CDR3 is 16 amino acids. The CDR3 sequence is CAWSEGGRFVNTEAFF. The CDR3 bases are TGTGCCTGGAGTGAGGGGGGGCGCTTTGTGAACACTGAAGCTTTCTTT.

The CDR3 DNA reads TGTGCCAGCAGTTACTCGTTTAGAGTAGAGTACAATGAGCAGTTCTTC. This translates into CASSYSFRVEYNEQFF. J is TRBJ2-1 and V is TRBV6-5; D unclear. The CDR3 extends over 16 amino acids. V lost 0 bases, J lost 4 bases, and 13 bases lay in between. From germline, CDR1 is MNHEY and CDR2 SVGAGI.

This clone was detected only a few times. The J gene is TRBJ2-6, the V gene TRBV6-6; 9 bases fit TRBD1. The ends lost 7 bases at V and 3 bases at J; junction bases unmatched: 7. Germline V gene data show CDR1 as MNHNY and CDR2 as SVGAGI (reference sequence). The length of the CDR3 is 16 residues. The CDR3 DNA follows: TGTGCCAGCACGAGGACAGGGGTCGATGGGGCCAACGTCCTGACTTTC. This codes for CASTRTGVDGANVLTF.

This clone was seen just once. This rearrangement joins TRBV4-1 to TRBJ2-6; maybe TRBD2 (5 bases). V was shortened by 5 bases and J by 5 bases, with 22 bases between the two germline ends. CDR3 length equals 18 residues. CDR1 is MGHRA and CDR2 is YSYEKL in the germline V gene. The CDR3 coding sequence is TGCGCCAGCAGCGTTTTAACTAGAACCACAAGTCGGGCCAACGTCCTGACTTTC. It translates to CASSVLTRTTSRANVLTF.

This chain uses TRBV5-6 with TRBJ2-1, with D possibly TRBD2 on 6 matching bases. Germline V gene lookup returns CDR1 SGHDT and CDR2 YYEEEE. This CDR3 contains 15 residues. V was shortened by 1 base and J by 7 bases, with 15 bases between the two germline ends. The CDR3 loop reads CASSLRDFHGNEQFF. In DNA form, the CDR3 reads TGTGCCAGCAGCTTGAGGGACTTCCATGGAAATGAGCAGTTCTTC.

The rearrangement links TRBV30 to TRBJ1-1; the D gene is possibly TRBD1 (6 bases). CDR3 length: 15 amino acids. CDR1 is GTSNPN, CDR2 SVGIG, per germline (reference sequence). V gave up 4 bases and J gave up 3 bases, with 18 bases separating them. The chain's CDR3 is CAWTIRGRGDTEAFF. CDR3 nucleotide sequence: TGTGCCTGGACCATCAGGGGTAGGGGGGACACTGAAGCTTTCTTT. Supplemented by reference TRBV30 and TRBJ1-1, the full variable domain reads SQTIHQWPATLVQPVGSPLSLECTVEGTSNPNLYWYRQAAGRGLQLLFYSVGIGQISSEVPQNLSASRPQDRQFILSSKKLLLSDSGFYLCAWTIRGRGDTEAFFGQGTRLTVV.

The chain recombines TRBV29-1 with TRBJ2-1; D possibly corresponds to TRBD2 (6 bases). V gave up 4 bases and J gave up 4 bases, with 11 bases separating them. The CDR3 runs to 13 residues. CDR1 and CDR2 from the germline V gene are SQVTM and ANQGSEA. This CDR3 reads CSVGIAAYNEQFF. Written as DNA, the CDR3 is TGCAGCGTTGGGATAGCGGCTTACAATGAGCAGTTCTTC.

V is TRBV7-6 and J is TRBJ2-7; TRBD1 or TRBD2 may be the D gene (5 bases each). With 3 bases removed from V and 4 bases from J, the gap between germline ends came to 7 bases. CDR1 is SGHVS, CDR2 FNYEAQ, per germline. CDR3 length: 12 amino acids. CDR3 bases: TGTGCCAGCAGCTTGGGGGAGTACGAGCAGTACTTC. Amino acids: CASSLGEYEQYF.

The count of this clone is one. This chain connects TRBV28 to TRBJ1-1; a weak D match, TRBD1 (6 bases). Trimming stripped 5 bases from V and 4 bases from J, with 11 bases between. Germline V gene data show CDR1 as MDHEN and CDR2 as SYDVKM. The CDR3 covers 13 residues. The CDR3 coding sequence is TGTGCCAGCAGTCTTACAGGGCGCACTGAAGCTTTCTTT. Translated: CASSLTGRTEAFF.

The rearrangement uses TRBV28 and TRBJ1-5; D perhaps matches TRBD1 (5 bases). Germline V lookup: CDR1 MDHEN, CDR2 SYDVKM. The ends were cut back, 3 bases at V and 0 bases at J, with 9 bases in the middle. The length of the CDR3 is 15 residues. The CDR3 DNA reads as TGTGCCAGCAGTTTTAAACAGGCTAGCAATCAGCCCCAGCATTTT. Protein sequence: CASSFKQASNQPQHF.

The chain recombines TRBV5-1 with TRBJ1-2; no clear D gene. The CDR3 has 12 amino acids. Germline V lookup: CDR1 SGHRS, CDR2 YFSETQ. V was cut by 0 bases and J by 8 bases, with 8 bases left in between. CDR3 in DNA: TGCGCCAGCAGCTTGGATTATAAGGGCTACACCTTC. It translates to CASSLDYKGYTF.

This chain joins TRBV28 and TRBJ2-7; D is possibly TRBD1 (6 bases). The CDR3 length is 13 residues. V gave up 7 bases and J gave up 0 bases, with 10 bases separating them. Germline lookup yields CDR1 MDHEN and CDR2 SYDVKM. CDR3 DNA sequence: TGTGCCAGCACCTTGGGGGCCTCCTACGAGCAGTACTTC. It yields the protein CASTLGASYEQYF.

This chain links TRBV5-8 with TRBJ2-7, with 10 positions matching TRBD1. This CDR3 contains 14 residues. With V trimmed by 2 bases and J by 8 bases, 7 bases remained unmatched. The V gene's germline CDR1 is SGHTS and CDR2 YDEGEE. CDR3 residues: CASSLMGTGDQQYF. Here the CDR3 DNA reads TGTGCCAGCAGCTTAATGGGGACAGGGGACCAGCAGTACTTC.

The chain recombines TRBV19 with TRBJ2-1, with D possibly TRBD2 on 6 matching bases. Trimming stripped 5 bases from V and 5 bases from J, with 10 bases between. This CDR3 region has 13 residues. The V gene's germline CDR1 is LNHDA and CDR2 SQIVND (reference sequence). CDR3 nucleotides: TGTGCCAGTAGTTTGGGACTTCACAATGAGCAGTTCTTC. This encodes CASSLGLHNEQFF. The full variable domain, with the rest looked up from reference TRBV19 and TRBJ2-1, is DGGITQSPKYLFRKEGQNVTLSCEQNLNHDAMYWYRQDPGQGLRLIYYSQIVNDFQKGDIAEGYSVSREKKESFPLTVTSAQKNPTAFYLCASSLGLHNEQFFGPGTRLTVL.

The chain is built from TRBV5-4 and TRBJ2-1, with TRBD1 matching 9 bases. Losses at the gene ends were 0 bases for V and 5 bases for J; bases not matched to a gene: 6. The CDR3 is made up of 16 amino acids. The V gene's germline CDR1 is SGHNT and CDR2 YYREEE (reference sequence). The CDR3 region is CASSLGGTGRNNEQFF. CDR3 coding DNA: TGTGCCAGCAGCTTGGGCGGGACAGGGAGGAACAATGAGCAGTTCTTC.

Regarding this clone: One end of the junction is discordant with germline, which a read error may explain. This chain uses TRBV7-7 with TRBJ2-7; tentatively, D is TRBD1 or TRBD2 (5 bases each). The CDR3 contains 15 residues. Looked up from germline, CDR1 is SSHAT and CDR2 is FNYEAQ (reference sequence). As DNA, the CDR3 is TGTGCTAGCAGCTTAAGAGGGGAAGGAGCCTACGAGCAGTACTTC. Translated: CASSLRGEGAYEQYF.

This clone was seen a handful of times. The chain is built from TRBV10-3 and TRBJ1-2, with 7 bases that match TRBD1. V gave up 7 bases and J gave up 6 bases; unmatched junction bases: 11. This CDR3 contains 14 residues. The V gene's germline CDR1 is ENHRY and CDR2 SYGVKD. DNA for the CDR3: TGTGCCATCACGGGTACAGGGGCGCCGGATGGCTACACCTTC. As protein: CAITGTGAPDGYTF.

In DNA form, the CDR3 reads TGCGCCAGCAGCCCAGCCGGGACGGTGAACACTGAAGCTTTCTTT. As protein: CASSPAGTVNTEAFF. The chain has TRBV5-1 and TRBJ1-1, with D perhaps TRBD1 (5 bases). Germline values: CDR1 SGHRS, CDR2 YFSETQ. The germline V and J ends were trimmed by 4 bases and 0 bases, with 13 bases remaining between them. The CDR3 covers 15 residues.

The chain couples TRBV28 to TRBJ2-4, with 9 bases fitting TRBD1. The germline V gene has CDR1 MDHEN and CDR2 SYDVKM. After removal of 8 bases from V and 4 bases from J, the junction contained 3 bases not matched to a gene. The CDR3 covers 13 residues. The CDR3 coding sequence is TGTGCCAGCCTGGGACAGGGAAAAAACATTCAGTACTTC. This gives the protein CASLGQGKNIQYF.

In its sample, this clone was seen a few times. The J gene is TRBJ1-1, the V gene TRBV28, with unresolved D. This CDR3 spans 12 amino acids. Per germline, CDR1 MDHEN and CDR2 SYDVKM. The CDR3 DNA reads TGTGCATGCTGGGGAGGCGGGACTGAAGCTTTCTTT. It specifies CACWGGGTEAFF.

The rearrangement uses TRBV11-2 and TRBJ2-7, with 7 bases aligning to TRBD2. The CDR3 spans 15 residues. From germline, CDR1 is SGHAT and CDR2 FQNNGV. Unmatched junction bases numbered 7, after V lost 1 base and J lost 4 bases. The chain's CDR3 is CASSLGSGKAYEQYF. The CDR3, as DNA: TGTGCCAGCAGCTTAGGAAGCGGGAAGGCGTACGAGCAGTACTTC.

V and J are TRBV7-9 and TRBJ2-2; the D gene is possibly TRBD2 (5 bases). CDR3 length equals 15 residues. Deletions cut 3 bases from V and 1 base from J, with 9 bases between. Germline loops: CDR1 SEHNR, CDR2 FQNEAQ (reference sequence). The CDR3 region is CASSFGERNTGELFF. The CDR3 coding sequence is TGTGCCAGCAGCTTCGGGGAACGGAACACCGGGGAGCTGTTTTTT.